This TCR beta chain was identified during a study of T cell responses to AZD1222 COVID-19 vaccine. The study, taken as a whole, reports: Among spike-specific TCRs, nearly half reportedly target unmutated variant regions. With dominance at 160-218 and 743-854, vaccine-associated CD4 TCRs spanned spike. It should be noted that donors were predominantly white British and more often female, and clonal diversity was possibly underestimated.

Sequenced by immunoSEQ multiplex PCR; TCRdb stores in-frame clones only, minus some. The table has some 120,000 clones, approximately 90% seen once; the top ten hold about 1.5%. To note about this clone: The target antigen is unknown.

The receptor comes from an adult in good health. This specimen was peripheral blood, taken on day 0 of AZD1222 vaccination.

CDR3 nucleotides: TGTGCCAGCAGCAACCCTGGACGGAGTCTCATCTCCTACGAGCAGTACTTC. Its protein product is CASSNPGRSLISYEQYF. The rearrangement links TRBV28 to TRBJ2-7; D ambiguous. Trimming removed 6 bases from V and 0 bases from J, with 21 bases in between. The V gene's germline CDR1 is MDHEN and CDR2 SYDVKM. The CDR3 sequence is 17 residues long.